The source of this TCR beta chain is a study of T cell responses to AZD1222 COVID-19 vaccine (dated by TCRdb to about 2021). Regarding the research as a whole: AZD1222 recipients whose second dose came at about 4 weeks and those whose second dose came at about 12 weeks were combined into one group, since spike-specific TCR depth and breadth did not differ between the two schedules. Enrollment into the trials was organized by age into subgroups of 18-55, 56-69 and 70-plus years, and those subgroups contained about 150, 27 and 61 TCR-sequenced participants, respectively. A total of 233 trial participants underwent TCR sequencing, of whom about 200 had received two doses of AZD1222 and 26 had received two doses of the MenACWY control vaccine. General findings and caveats noted by the study authors: Because no day 14 peak-response samples were available, repertoires were characterized only after the peak T cell response. The whole spike protein was spanned by vaccine-associated CD4 TCRs, and dominant responses were seen in regions 160-218 and 743-854. Epitopes outside the regions mutated in the B.1.351 and B.1.1.7 variants were reportedly recognized by nearly half of the unique spike-specific TCRs. Only 5 to 7 AZD1222 recipients were SARS-CoV-2 seropositive at baseline, limiting conclusions about previously exposed vaccinees. A significant rise in spike-specific TCR breadth and depth was observed after two AZD1222 doses relative to day 0 and relative to MenACWY recipients. In the small 56-69-year group, the increase in depth fell short of significance, most likely because of low power. Participants were mostly white British, with more females than males. The authors suggested clonal diversity may have been underestimated.

Concerning this clone: Its target antigen remains unknown. No base qualities exist here, and no much larger clone lies one base off it.

The CDR3 regions of human TCRbeta chains were analyzed by immunosequencing. Concerning the study's data processing: TCRs in the repertoires were compared against a reference library of SARS-CoV-2-specific TCRs that had been generated with the MIRA antigen-specificity platform. Breadth meant the fraction of unique TCRs that were SARS-CoV-2-associated, whereas depth meant the fraction of total T cells that were SARS-CoV-2-associated. Using the MIRA data, every spike-specific TCR was mapped to the spike region that the TCR reacted to and assigned to either a CD4 or a CD8 class. Log10-transformed breadth and depth values were compared by one-way ANOVA with Sidak's multiple comparisons tests. Here the immuneACCESS table is served through TCRdb, limited to in-frame sequences with V and J called. Missing clones are a known gap in these copies; in checked studies unresolved V genes cover under half, and the rest lacks a known reason. V and J calls and clone size follow that table, whereas D and trimming were derived from the DNA. The sample includes 130,000 or so clones, with approximately 94% observed a single time. The ten biggest clones cover 6.6% of the sample.

The sample's time point label, decoded: baseline before first vaccination. Vaccinee samples came from UK trials COV001 and COV002, including a single-blind randomized controlled phase 2/3 trial of AZD1222 (ChAdOx1 nCoV-19) in healthy adults. For TCRbeta chain sequencing, PBMC samples from trial participants were taken at day 0 and at day 28 after the second dose. For CDR1 and CDR2, the germline V gene lists SGHTA and FQGNSA. V is cut by 1 base and J by 7 bases, and the space between the germline ends is 11 bases. The CDR3 starts with the cysteine, ends with the phenylalanine, and has 13 residues. This entry keeps only the CDR3 DNA: 39 bases, framed from base 1.

Sequenced here: peripheral blood, sampled on day 0 of AZD1222 vaccination. The TCR sequence derives from an adult in good health. This sequence uses TRBV7-2 and TRBJ2-7; no D gene call is confident. CDR3 protein: CASSLEMGYEQYF. The DNA sequence follows: TGTGCCAGCAGCTTAGAGATGGGGTATGAGCAGTACTTC.